The present T cell receptor beta chain was sequenced within a study of blood T cells in healthy people across ages. Primed by a sample-barcoded 5' primer and a J-beta primer mix, a second PCR proceeded for 7 to 11 cycles. TCRdb processed the 5' RACE reads anew with MiXCR; each CDR3 protein has one entry. The table lists about 640,000 distinct CDR3 sequences, about 28% of them singletons, with roughly 14% in the top ten. The V end lost 0 bases, the J end lost 0 bases, and 15 bases lay between the germline ends. The CDR3 is made up of 17 amino acids. CDR1 and CDR2 from the germline V gene are DFQATT and SNEGSKA (reference sequence).

The chain joins TRBV20-1 to TRBJ2-1; possible D gene TRBD2, 6 bases. The source of this sequence is an elderly woman in good health. The source material was blood. In DNA form, the CDR3 reads TGCAGTGCTAGAGATCAGTTAGCGGCGAGCTCCTACAATGAGCAGTTCTTC. It translates to CSARDQLAASSYNEQFF.